These T cell receptor beta chains were read from a single sample in a study of CD8 T cells in Susac syndrome. TCRdb reanalysed the immunoSEQ multiplex PCR reads using MiXCR and keeps one entry per CDR3 protein. In the table there are 73,000 or so distinct CDR3 sequences, just under 95% of which are singletons. Sequencing was carried out using CD8+ T cells from PBMCs. The origin of the receptors is a human donor with multiple sclerosis. The CDR3 runs from the conserved cysteine through the conserved F or W. The order of the fields is J gene, V gene, D gene, clone size, CDR3 DNA, CDR3 protein. The D gene is left open where the match is weak. A clone size is listed for some rows: how often the clone was seen (once, few, many), or a class if it is expanded.

>TRBJ2-2|TRBV19|NA|once
TGTGCCAGTAGCCCAAGGGTGATGAACACCGGGGAGCTGTTTTTT
CASSPRVMNTGELFF
>TRBJ2-3|TRBV29-1|NA|NA
TGCAGCGTTCAGAACTGGCGAGCCGTAAATACGCAGTATTTT
CSVQNWRAVNTQYF
>TRBJ2-2|TRBV5-1|TRBD1|NA
TGCGCCAGCAGCTCCGGGACAGGGACCTTGGAGCTGTTTTTT
CASSSGTGTLELFF
>TRBJ1-2|TRBV19|NA|once
TGTGCCAGTAACGGAGGTGGCTACACCTTC
CASNGGGYTF
>TRBJ2-7|TRBV29-1|NA|NA
TGCAGCGTTGAGGACAGAATCCACGAGCAGTACTTC
CSVEDRIHEQYF
>TRBJ2-2|TRBV27|NA|NA
TGTGCCAGCAGTTTATCGGGGCCGGGGGAGCTGTTTTTT
CASSLSGPGELFF
>TRBJ1-2|TRBV29-1|TRBD1|NA
TGCAGCGTCTGGACAGGGGGTGTATCGAATGGCTACACCTTC
CSVWTGGVSNGYTF
>TRBJ2-7|TRBV13|NA|NA
TGTGCCAGCAGCCCAGATTCCCTGGAGCAGTACTTC
CASSPDSLEQYF
>TRBJ2-7|TRBV27|NA|NA
TGTGCCAGCAGTTTATCAGGCGGGTACGAGCAGTACTTC
CASSLSGGYEQYF
>TRBJ2-1|TRBV27|TRBD2|NA
TGTGCCAGCAGTTTTATTCTAGCGGGGGGAAATGAGCAGTTCTTC
CASSFILAGGNEQFF
>TRBJ2-4|TRBV5-1|TRBD1|NA
TGCGCCAGCAGCTTGGCCGGGACAGGGGCCAAAAACATTCAGTACTTC
CASSLAGTGAKNIQYF
>TRBJ1-5|TRBV27|TRBD1|NA
TGTGCCAGCAGTCAGGGGGCTGATCAGCCCCAGCATTTT
CASSQGADQPQHF
>TRBJ1-1|TRBV5-1|NA|NA
TGCGCCAGCAGCTTGGAATTTCGAGACTATGAAGCTTTCTTT
CASSLEFRDYEAFF
>TRBJ1-5|TRBV5-6|TRBD1|NA
TGTGCCAGCAGCTCCGGGACAGGACCCAATCAGCCCCAGCATTTT
CASSSGTGPNQPQHF
>TRBJ2-5|TRBV29-1|NA|NA
TGCAGCGTTGAATCGACGGAGCTACAAGAGACCCAGTACTTC
CSVESTELQETQYF
>TRBJ2-7|TRBV5-1|NA|few
TGCGCCAGCAGCTTGGCGGAGCAAGAGCAGTACTTC
CASSLAEQEQYF
>TRBJ1-2|TRBV10-3|NA|NA
TGTGCCATCAGTGAGTCACCGGAGAACTATGGCTACACCTTC
CAISESPENYGYTF
>TRBJ2-1|TRBV11-2|TRBD1|once
TGTGCCAGCAGCCCCTTGGTGGGGGGACAGGGTTTCGATGAGCAGTTCTTC
CASSPLVGGQGFDEQFF
>TRBJ2-5|TRBV16|NA|NA
TGTGCCAGCAGCCAGCTCCTGACAGAAGAGACCCAGTACTTC
CASSQLLTEETQYF
>TRBJ1-5|TRBV12-3/TRBV12-4|NA|NA
TGTGCCAGCGATCAGGGGCAACAGCCCCAGCATTTT
CASDQGQQPQHF
>TRBJ2-7|TRBV6-5|NA|NA
TGTGCCAGCAGTTACTCGACGGCAGACGTCTCCTACGAGCAGTACTTC
CASSYSTADVSYEQYF
>TRBJ2-2|TRBV7-3|NA|NA
TGTGCCAGCAGCCCGGAGTCCAGGGTCGTACTGGAAACCGGGGAGCTGTTTTTT
CASSPESRVVLETGELFF
>TRBJ2-3|TRBV29-1|TRBD1|NA
TGCAGCGGCGACAGGGCAACCACAGATACGCAGTATTTT
CSGDRATTDTQYF
>TRBJ1-3|TRBV6-1|NA|few
TGTGCCAGCAGACTGAGCTCTGGAAACACCATATATTTT
CASRLSSGNTIYF
>TRBJ2-3|TRBV4-2|NA|NA
TGTGCCAGCAGCCGAATTACTCTAGGAGATACGCAGTATTTT
CASSRITLGDTQYF
>TRBJ2-1|TRBV3-1|TRBD1|NA
TGTGCCAGCAGTCCTACCGGGACAGCCTCCTACAATGAGCAGTTCTTC
CASSPTGTASYNEQFF
>TRBJ2-1|TRBV14|NA|NA
TGTGCCAGCAGCCAAGGCCGGGACCTCTCCTACAATGAGCAGTTCTTC
CASSQGRDLSYNEQFF
>TRBJ2-2|TRBV9|NA|NA
TGTGCCAGCAGCAACCCGGGGGGCCAAGGTGAAGTGAACACCGGGGAGCTGTTTTTT
CASSNPGGQGEVNTGELFF
>TRBJ1-1|TRBV7-3|NA|NA
TGTGCCAGCAGCTTAGGGGGCGGGAACACTGAAGCTTTCTTT
CASSLGGGNTEAFF
>TRBJ1-3|TRBV9|NA|NA
TGTGCCAGCGAGGGGGGGGATACGCTCTCTGGAAACACCATATATTTT
CASEGGDTLSGNTIYF
>TRBJ1-5|TRBV7-8|TRBD1|NA
TGTGCCAGCAGCTTAGGGGGGCAGGGGGATCAGCCCCAGCATTTT
CASSLGGQGDQPQHF
>TRBJ2-2|TRBV4-3|NA|NA
TGCGCCAGCAGCCAAGATAGGGCAGTGAACACCGGGGAGCTGTTTTTT
CASSQDRAVNTGELFF
>TRBJ2-7|TRBV27|NA|NA
TGTGCCAGCAGTTTTGGGACTCCTCAAGGTTCCTCCTACGAGCAGTACTTC
CASSFGTPQGSSYEQYF
>TRBJ2-5|TRBV2|NA|few
TGTGCCAGCAGTGAAGTACCGGGGCAGCAGCAAGAGACCCAGTACTTC
CASSEVPGQQQETQYF
>TRBJ2-1|TRBV18|TRBD2|NA
TGTGCCAGCTCACCCGGGACTAGCGGAGCCTACAATGAGCAGTTCTTC
CASSPGTSGAYNEQFF
>TRBJ1-3|TRBV12-5|NA|NA
TGTGCTAGTGGTTTGGTACTAGGCGGAGACTCTGGAAACACCATATATTTT
CASGLVLGGDSGNTIYF
>TRBJ2-3|TRBV5-1|TRBD1|NA
TGCGCCAGCAGCACCCGTCCCACAGGGGCCGAGAGCACAGATACGCAGTATTTT
CASSTRPTGAESTDTQYF
>TRBJ2-2|TRBV4-1|NA|once
TGCGCCAGCAGCCAAATGCAGGGCGGGAACACCGGGGAGCTGTTTTTT
CASSQMQGGNTGELFF
>TRBJ1-2|TRBV7-9|NA|once
TGTGCCAGCAGCGATCAACCCGGTGGACAGAGTTCCTATGGCTACACCTTC
CASSDQPGGQSSYGYTF
>TRBJ1-5|TRBV6-6|TRBD1|NA
TGTGCCAGCAGGGACAGGGCTGGCAATCAGCCCCAGCATTTT
CASRDRAGNQPQHF
>TRBJ2-2|TRBV9|NA|NA
TGTGCCAGCAGCGTAGTACGCGGGGAGCTGTTTTTT
CASSVVRGELFF
>TRBJ2-1|TRBV29-1|TRBD2|NA
TGCAGCGTTAAGACTAGCGGGACGCAATACAATGAGCAGTTCTTC
CSVKTSGTQYNEQFF